This T cell receptor beta chain emerged from a study of CD8 T cells in Susac syndrome. Trimming took 12 bases from V and 3 from J; bases not matched to a gene: 15. The germline V gene encodes CDR1 KGHDR and CDR2 SFDVKD. This CDR3 spans 18 amino acids. Random-hexamer reverse transcription was applied to about 0.5 to 1 ug RNA. TCRdb reanalysed the immunoSEQ multiplex PCR reads using MiXCR and keeps one entry per CDR3 protein. The table has just over 300,000 distinct CDR3 sequences, about 92% seen once; the top ten hold about 0.07%. Sequenced material: CD4+ T cells from PBMCs. This sequence joins TRBV24-1 and TRBJ2-6, with 11 bases matching TRBD1. This receptor was identified in a human donor with multiple sclerosis. CDR3 DNA sequence: TGTGCCGCCGAGCGCCCTGGACAGGGGGCGTTTGGGGCCAACGTCCTGACTTTC. Protein product: CAAERPGQGAFGANVLTF.